The 19 T cell receptor beta chains given below trace back to one sample, sequenced in a study of radiotherapy plus CTLA-4 blockade in lung cancer. Some clones are missing from TCRdb's copy, which holds only in-frame ones; the method was immunoSEQ multiplex PCR. Of 80,000 or so clones listed, around 79% are singletons. The starting material was peripheral blood, obtained from a patient treated with radiotherapy plus ipilimumab. Source of these receptors: a human donor with non-small cell lung cancer whose response to radiotherapy plus ipilimumab could not be evaluated. Some clones in this sample may be carry-over from other donors' samples.

V is TRBV2 and J is TRBJ2-5; 9 bases map to TRBD2. Per the germline V gene, CDR1 is SNHLY and CDR2 is FYNNEI. V lost 6 bases, J lost 5 bases, and 7 bases stayed unmatched. The CDR3 consists of 14 residues. The CDR3 reads CASSAGTSFETQYF. In DNA form, the CDR3 reads TGTGCCAGCAGCGCAGGGACTAGCTTTGAGACCCAGTACTTC.

This chain joins TRBV6-5 and TRBJ2-7; perhaps TRBD1 as D (7 bases). Germline CDR1 and CDR2: MNHEY and SVGAGI. The CDR3 consists of 14 residues. V was cut by 6 bases and J by 6 bases, with 18 bases left in between. The CDR3 region has the DNA TGTGCCAGCAGCGGGGCCCGACAGGGAGGCGAGCAGTACTTC. This sequence encodes CASSGARQGGEQYF.

The chain combines TRBV19 with TRBJ2-2; D perhaps matches TRBD1 (5 bases). The CDR3 is made up of 14 amino acids. The V gene lost 10 bases and the J gene lost 5 bases, with 17 bases spanning the gap. CDR1 and CDR2 (germline): LNHDA, SQIVND (reference sequence). The CDR3 spells CATSLGLGTGELFF. The CDR3, as DNA: TGTGCCACCTCTCTGGGGCTAGGGACCGGGGAGCTGTTTTTT. Variable domain in full (rest from reference TRBV19 and TRBJ2-2): DGGITQSPKYLFRKEGQNVTLSCEQNLNHDAMYWYRQDPGQGLRLIYYSQIVNDFQKGDIAEGYSVSREKKESFPLTVTSAQKNPTAFYLCATSLGLGTGELFFGEGSRLTVL.

This clone has more than one count but fewer than ten. The chain couples TRBV19 to TRBJ1-2; 7 positions match TRBD1. The CDR3 has 13 amino acids. V was pared by 6 bases and J by 4 bases, with 5 bases of the junction left unmatched. Germline values: CDR1 LNHDA, CDR2 SQIVND (reference sequence). The CDR3 DNA follows: TGTGCCAGTAGCAAGGACAGGTCCTATGGCTACACCTTC. This translates into CASSKDRSYGYTF.

The chain recombines TRBV28 with TRBJ1-4, with 9 bases aligning to TRBD1. V was pared by 8 bases and J by 8 bases, with 9 bases of the junction left unmatched. The CDR3 covers 14 residues. CDR1 and CDR2 (germline): MDHEN, SYDVKM. In nucleotides, the CDR3 is TGTGCCAGCGGAACAGGGGGCTTCTACGAAAAACTGTTTTTT. This gives the protein CASGTGGFYEKLFF. The complete variable domain, with remaining parts taken from reference TRBV28 and TRBJ1-4, reads DVKVTQSSRYLVKRTGEKVFLECVQDMDHENMFWYRQDPGLGLRLIYFSYDVKMKEKGDIPEGYSVSREKKERFSLILESASTNQTSMYLCASGTGGFYEKLFFGSGTQLSVL.

J is TRBJ1-4 and V is TRBV4-2, with 9 bases aligning to TRBD1. The CDR3 is 16 amino acids. Germline V gene data show CDR1 as LGHNA and CDR2 as YNFKEQ. J gave up 5 bases and V 3 bases, and 7 bases lay outside the gene matches. The CDR3 is CASSHLPGQGNEKLFF. The DNA for the CDR3 is TGTGCCAGCAGCCATCTCCCGGGACAGGGAAATGAAAAACTGTTTTTT.

This clone was detected a few times. The genes are TRBV5-4 and TRBJ1-6; 8 bases are shared with TRBD1. Germline V gene data show CDR1 as SGHNT and CDR2 as YYREEE (reference sequence). Trimming took 2 bases from V and 9 from J; bases not matched to a gene: 4. CDR3 length equals 14 residues. The CDR3 protein is CASSLPGQASPLHF. The CDR3 nucleotides read TGTGCCAGCAGCTTACCGGGACAGGCTTCACCCCTCCACTTT.

This sequence joins TRBV11-3 and TRBJ2-1; 9 bases match TRBD1. The CDR3 is 14 residues long. Germline CDR1 and CDR2: SGHNT and YENEEA. V dropped 5 bases and J dropped 4; count of bases not matched to a gene: 3. CDR3 amino acids: CASSLTGGYNEQFF. The CDR3 DNA follows: TGTGCCAGCAGCCTGACAGGGGGTTACAATGAGCAGTTCTTC.

The rearrangement links TRBV6-5 to TRBJ2-1; 8 positions agree with TRBD1. The CDR3 is 15 residues long. The junction had 5 bases not matched to a gene; V was cut back by 0 bases and J by 7 bases. Germline CDR1 and CDR2: MNHEY and SVGAGI. CDR3 in DNA: TGTGCCAGCAGTTACTCTCGGACAGGGAAAAATGAGCAGTTCTTC. Its translation: CASSYSRTGKNEQFF.

Here the CDR3 DNA reads TGCGCCAGCAGCCACCTCGGACAGGGGAACACTGAAGCTTTCTTT. Protein: CASSHLGQGNTEAFF. The chain joins TRBV4-3 to TRBJ1-1; 8 bases map to TRBD1. The CDR3 extends over 15 amino acids. Germline values: CDR1 LGHNA, CDR2 YSLEER. Unmatched junction bases numbered 4, after V lost 3 bases and J lost 1 base.

The chain couples TRBV27 to TRBJ2-3; D remains unclear. In germline, CDR1 is MNHEY, CDR2 SMNVEV (reference sequence). The CDR3 spans 13 residues. Deletions cut 5 bases from V and 2 bases from J, with 8 bases between. The CDR3 sequence is CASSITNTDTQYF. In nucleotides, the CDR3 is TGTGCCAGCAGTATTACAAACACAGATACGCAGTATTTT.

The chain has TRBV2 and TRBJ2-3; 7 nucleotides line up with TRBD2. The CDR3 totals 16 residues. Germline V gene data show CDR1 as SNHLY and CDR2 as FYNNEI. V shed 4 bases and J 0 bases; nucleotides not matched to a gene: 7. This chain's CDR3 is CASSGLGGISTDTQYF. The DNA of the CDR3 is TGTGCCAGCAGTGGTCTGGGGGGGATTAGCACAGATACGCAGTATTTT. The variable domain in full, completed from reference TRBV2 and TRBJ2-3, reads EPEVTQTPSHQVTQMGQEVILRCVPISNHLYFYWYRQILGQKVEFLVSFYNNEISEKSEIFDDQFSVERPDGSNFTLKIRSTKLEDSAMYFCASSGLGGISTDTQYFGPGTRLTVL.

This sequence joins TRBV28 and TRBJ1-2, with D uncertain. The CDR3 has 11 residues. Trimming shortened V by 7 bases and J by 9 bases, and 12 bases separated the two germline ends. Germline values: CDR1 MDHEN, CDR2 SYDVKM. The CDR3 nucleotides read TGTGCCAGCATCGGGGAAATGAGCTACACCTTC. Translation: CASIGEMSYTF.

The chain combines TRBV28 with TRBJ1-4; 9 nucleotides agree with TRBD1. J gave up 3 bases and V 4 bases, and 12 bases lay outside the gene matches. The CDR3 is made up of 18 amino acids. Germline lookup yields CDR1 MDHEN and CDR2 SYDVKM. DNA of the CDR3: TGTGCCAGCAGTTCCCTACAGGGGGCGGCGGGTCCTAATGAAAAACTGTTTTTT. It specifies CASSSLQGAAGPNEKLFF. The full variable domain, completed using reference TRBV28 and TRBJ1-4, is DVKVTQSSRYLVKRTGEKVFLECVQDMDHENMFWYRQDPGLGLRLIYFSYDVKMKEKGDIPEGYSVSREKKERFSLILESASTNQTSMYLCASSSLQGAAGPNEKLFFGSGTQLSVL.

This chain connects TRBV10-3 to TRBJ1-3, with D possibly being TRBD1 (6 bases). The CDR3 runs 12 residues. The V gene's germline CDR1 is ENHRY and CDR2 SYGVKD. V was cut by 8 bases and J by 4 bases, with 9 bases left in between. DNA of the CDR3: TGTGCCATCCAGGGGCTCGGAAACACCATATATTTT. Translated, it gives CAIQGLGNTIYF.

The chain recombines TRBV16 with TRBJ2-2; D is undetermined. The CDR3 spans 13 residues. The ends were cut back, 0 bases at V and 4 bases at J, with 3 bases in the middle. Germline V lookup: CDR1 KGHSY, CDR2 FQNENV. CDR3 loop: CASSQSSTGELFF. CDR3 nucleotides: TGTGCCAGCAGCCAATCCAGCACCGGGGAGCTGTTTTTT.

The sample holds one count of this clone. This chain links TRBV5-1 with TRBJ2-2; possibly TRBD1 for D (5 bases). CDR1 and CDR2 from the germline V gene are SGHRS and YFSETQ. Trimming removed 4 bases at V and 0 bases at J, with 10 bases between. This CDR3 region has 15 residues. CDR3 in amino acids: CASSLDRPNTGELFF. CDR3 sequence (DNA): TGCGCCAGCAGCCTCGACAGACCGAACACCGGGGAGCTGTTTTTT.

J is TRBJ2-5 and V is TRBV9; the D is unclear. CDR1 SGDLS and CDR2 YYNGEE come from the germline V gene. This CDR3 is 14 amino acids long. V shed 0 bases and J shed 6 bases, with 12 bases lying between them. CDR3 nucleotides: TGTGCCAGCAGCGTAGGGGCCACCCCCAAGACCCAGTACTTC. This codes for CASSVGATPKTQYF.

The sample holds a few counts of this clone. The CDR3 DNA reads as TGCGCCAGCAATAGGACAGGGAGCACAGATACGCAGTATTTT. Its protein is CASNRTGSTDTQYF. J is TRBJ2-3 and V is TRBV10-1, with 8 bases fitting TRBD1. With V trimmed by 7 bases and J by 0 bases, 3 bases remained unmatched. The CDR3 has 14 residues. CDR1 and CDR2 from the germline V gene are WNHNN and SYGVQD (reference sequence).